The source of this T cell receptor (beta chain) is a study of CD8 T cells in ankylosing spondylitis. The study's findings and limits: Typical of ankylosing spondylitis blood, it appeared, was a TCR beta motif of under 10 highly homologous variants. In ankylosing spondylitis patients, matched synovial fluid reportedly showed significant enrichment of disease-linked clones.

With molecular barcodes, quantitative 5'-RACE was used to make the TCR beta libraries. TCRdb redid the calling of the 5' RACE reads with MiXCR, one entry per CDR3 protein. The sample has 450,000 or so distinct CDR3 sequences; roughly 27% are singletons. Turning to this clonotype: Its antigen is currently unknown.

CDR3 length: 16 amino acids. With 3 bases removed from V and 7 bases from J, the gap between germline ends came to 18 bases. CDR1 is SGHTA and CDR2 is FQGNSA in the germline V gene. This TCR was sampled from a male donor with ankylosing spondylitis. The sequencing sample was made of blood, either unsorted or a sorted T cell fraction (not recorded which). The V and J genes are TRBV7-2 and TRBJ1-4; maybe TRBD1 (5 bases). DNA for the CDR3: TGTGCCAGCAGCTTTAGTTGGGGGATCGGGGGTGAAAAACTGTTTTTT. Translated: CASSFSWGIGGEKLFF.